This T cell receptor beta chain was recorded in a study of regulatory T cells in long-lasting Graves disease. Whole-study findings and limits: Less diverse TCR repertoires were seen in persistent Graves' patients than in newly diagnosed ones.

Noted time point: newly diagnosed GD, antithyroid drugs for less than 3 months. PBMC RNA was the source of the TCR library. Of note for this clonotype: The antigen remains unidentified. The junction differs from germline at one of its ends, possibly a read error.

In germline, CDR1 is SGHTA, CDR2 FQGTGA. This CDR3 contains 13 residues. Assembly of TCR beta libraries relied on iRepertoire HTBI primers together with Arm-PCR of CDR3 regions. TCRdb passed the multiplex PCR reads through MiXCR, listing each CDR3 protein once. This sample has a few hundred thousand distinct CDR3 sequences, with roughly 18% found just once. The same sample was also used in a study of T cells in Graves' hyperthyroidism and ophthalmopathy. This second study notes: Initially, a first-round RT-PCR of the TCR CDR3 employed the HTBI primer set.

This receptor was taken from a woman in her 30s with Graves disease. The chain links TRBV7-3 to TRBJ2-3; D gene uncertain. Specimen: peripheral blood mononuclear cells (PBMCs), collected at new diagnosis, from a patient treated with antithyroid drugs. The CDR3 nucleotides are TGTGCCAGCAGCTTAGGTGGGCCAGATGCGCAGTATTTT. The encoded protein is CASSLGGPDAQYF.